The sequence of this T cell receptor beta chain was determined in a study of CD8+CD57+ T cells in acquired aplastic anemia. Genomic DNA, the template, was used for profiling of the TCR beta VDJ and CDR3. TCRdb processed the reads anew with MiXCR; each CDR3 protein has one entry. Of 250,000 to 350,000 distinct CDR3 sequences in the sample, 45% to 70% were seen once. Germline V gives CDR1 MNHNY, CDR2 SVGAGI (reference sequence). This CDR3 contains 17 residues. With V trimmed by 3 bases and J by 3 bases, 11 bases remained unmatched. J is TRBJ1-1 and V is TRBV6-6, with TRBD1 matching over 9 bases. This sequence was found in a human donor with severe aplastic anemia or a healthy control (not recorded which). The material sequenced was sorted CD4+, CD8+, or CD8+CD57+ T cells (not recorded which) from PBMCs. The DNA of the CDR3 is TGTGCCAGCAGTTATCTACTACCGGGACAGGGATACACTGAAGCTTTCTTT. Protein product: CASSYLLPGQGYTEAFF.